This TCR beta chain derives from a study of T cell changes during pregnancy in multiple sclerosis. Looked up from germline, CDR1 is SGHVS and CDR2 is FQNEAQ. CDR3 length: 13 residues. V shed 5 bases, J shed 14 bases, and the junction held 13 bases outside the gene matches. TCRdb keeps only in-frame clones here, not all; method: immunoSEQ multiplex PCR. The sample yields over 30,000 clones, around 91% seen once. This sequence was found in a female donor in good health, enrolled as a control in a pregnancy study. The chain is built from TRBV7-8 and TRBJ2-3; 7 nucleotides match TRBD1. Specimen: CD4+ T cells from peripheral blood mononuclear cells, collected in the second trimester of pregnancy. The CDR3 DNA is TGTGCCAGCAGCCCAAAGGGGGCTCTTCGGGCGTATTTT. The encoded protein is CASSPKGALRAYF.